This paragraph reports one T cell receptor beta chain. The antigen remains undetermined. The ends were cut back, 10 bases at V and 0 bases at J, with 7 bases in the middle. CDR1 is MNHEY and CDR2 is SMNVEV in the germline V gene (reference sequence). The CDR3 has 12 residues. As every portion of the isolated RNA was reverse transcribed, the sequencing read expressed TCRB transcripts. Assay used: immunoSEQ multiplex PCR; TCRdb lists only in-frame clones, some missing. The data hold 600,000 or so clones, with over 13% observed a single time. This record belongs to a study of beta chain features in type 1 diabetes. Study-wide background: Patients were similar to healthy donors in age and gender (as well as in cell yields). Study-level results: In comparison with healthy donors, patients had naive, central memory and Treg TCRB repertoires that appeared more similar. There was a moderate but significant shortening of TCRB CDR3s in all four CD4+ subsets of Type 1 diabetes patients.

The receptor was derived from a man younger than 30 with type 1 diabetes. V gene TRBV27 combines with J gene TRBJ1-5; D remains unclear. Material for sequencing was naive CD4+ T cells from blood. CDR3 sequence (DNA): TGTGCCACTTGGGATAGCAATCAGCCCCAGCATTTT. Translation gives CATWDSNQPQHF.